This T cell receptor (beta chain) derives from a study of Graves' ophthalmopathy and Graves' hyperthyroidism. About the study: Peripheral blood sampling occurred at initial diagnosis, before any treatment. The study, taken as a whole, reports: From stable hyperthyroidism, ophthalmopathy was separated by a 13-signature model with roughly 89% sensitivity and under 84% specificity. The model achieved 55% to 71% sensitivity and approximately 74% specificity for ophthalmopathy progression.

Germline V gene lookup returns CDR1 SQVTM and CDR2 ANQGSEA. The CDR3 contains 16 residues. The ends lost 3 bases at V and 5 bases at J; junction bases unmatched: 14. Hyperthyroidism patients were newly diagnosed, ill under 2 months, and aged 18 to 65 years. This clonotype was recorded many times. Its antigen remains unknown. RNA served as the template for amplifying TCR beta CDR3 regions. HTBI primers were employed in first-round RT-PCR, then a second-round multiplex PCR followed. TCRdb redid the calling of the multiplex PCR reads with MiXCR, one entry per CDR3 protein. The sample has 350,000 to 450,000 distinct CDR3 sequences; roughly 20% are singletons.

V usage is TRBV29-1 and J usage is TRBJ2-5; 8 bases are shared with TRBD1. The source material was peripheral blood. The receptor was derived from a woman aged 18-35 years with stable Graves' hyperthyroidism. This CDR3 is CSVEGSFTGGVETQYF. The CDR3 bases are TGCAGCGTTGAGGGCTCTTTTACAGGGGGAGTCGAGACCCAGTACTTC.